This TCR beta chain was sequenced for a study of identifying expanded T cells in peripheral blood. Only in-frame clones appear in the TCRdb table, and some are missing; sequencing was by immunoSEQ multiplex PCR. The sample records about 100,000 clones, 88% being singletons. Collection occurred without any documented infections or immune events in donors. The sequence was collected from a person between 18 and 70 years old in good health. The specimen sequenced was blood.

The DNA of the CDR3 is TGTGCCAGCAGCTTAGCAGTCGGCAGGGGTACCTACGAGCAGTACTTC. It is translated as CASSLAVGRGTYEQYF. This chain uses TRBV7-9 with TRBJ2-7, with D perhaps TRBD1 (6 bases). The V gene's germline CDR1 is SEHNR and CDR2 FQNEAQ (reference sequence). Trimming took 0 bases from V and 2 from J, leaving 14 bases between them. The CDR3 consists of 16 residues.